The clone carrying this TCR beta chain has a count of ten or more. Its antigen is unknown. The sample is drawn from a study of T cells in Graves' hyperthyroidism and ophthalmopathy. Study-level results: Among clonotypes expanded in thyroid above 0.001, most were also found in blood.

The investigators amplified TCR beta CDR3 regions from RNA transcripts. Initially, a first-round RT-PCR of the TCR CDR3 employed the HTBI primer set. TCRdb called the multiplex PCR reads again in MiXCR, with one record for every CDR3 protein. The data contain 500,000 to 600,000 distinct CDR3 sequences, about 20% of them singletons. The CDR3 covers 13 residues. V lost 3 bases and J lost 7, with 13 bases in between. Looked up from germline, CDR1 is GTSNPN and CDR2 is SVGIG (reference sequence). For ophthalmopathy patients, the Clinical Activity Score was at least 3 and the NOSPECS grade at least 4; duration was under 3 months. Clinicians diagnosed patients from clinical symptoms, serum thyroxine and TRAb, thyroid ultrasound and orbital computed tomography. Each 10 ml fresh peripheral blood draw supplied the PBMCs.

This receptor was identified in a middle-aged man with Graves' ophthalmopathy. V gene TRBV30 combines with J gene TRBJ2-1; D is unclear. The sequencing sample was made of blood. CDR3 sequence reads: CAWRYQPGNEQFF. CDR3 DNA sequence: TGTGCCTGGAGGTATCAACCCGGGAATGAGCAGTTCTTC.